The entry that follows covers one TCR beta chain sequence. With random hexamers, about 0.45 to 1 ug RNA was reverse transcribed. TCRdb used MiXCR to reprocess the immunoSEQ multiplex PCR reads, holding one entry per CDR3 protein. The repertoire holds around 160,000 distinct CDR3 sequences, with around 94% as singletons. V lost 2 bases and J 10 bases, leaving 21 bases between the germline ends. Germline V gives CDR1 DFQATT, CDR2 SNEGSKA (reference sequence). This CDR3 has 16 amino acids. The data were taken from a study of CD8 T cells in Susac syndrome. Purification of the CD8+ and CD4+ T cells relied on negative isolation, and TEMRA cells underwent FACS enrichment.

The source material was CD4+ T cells from PBMCs. This clonotype was obtained from a human donor in good health. V and J are TRBV20-1 and TRBJ1-6; possible D gene TRBD1, 5 bases. This chain's CDR3 is CSARTGTELAYSPLHF. CDR3 coding DNA: TGCAGTGCTAGAACCGGGACGGAGTTGGCCTACTCACCCCTCCACTTT.